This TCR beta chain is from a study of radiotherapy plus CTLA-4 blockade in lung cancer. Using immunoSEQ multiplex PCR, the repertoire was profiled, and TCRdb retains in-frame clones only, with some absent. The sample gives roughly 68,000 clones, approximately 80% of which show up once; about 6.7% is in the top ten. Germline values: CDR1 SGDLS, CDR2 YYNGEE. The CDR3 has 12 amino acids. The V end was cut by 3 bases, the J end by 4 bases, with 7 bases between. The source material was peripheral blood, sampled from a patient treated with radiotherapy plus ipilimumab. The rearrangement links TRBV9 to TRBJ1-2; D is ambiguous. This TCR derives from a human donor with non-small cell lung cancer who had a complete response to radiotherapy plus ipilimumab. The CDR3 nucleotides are TGTGCCAGCAGCGGACCCAGCTATGGCTACACCTTC. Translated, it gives CASSGPSYGYTF.